The 3 T cell receptor beta chains in this list originate from one sample, sequenced in a study of shared clonotypes between healthy human individuals. Measured with immunoSEQ multiplex PCR; TCRdb has only the in-frame clones, and not every one. This sample has 2.5 million or so clones, with around 94% found just once. Sequenced sample: naive CD4+ T cells sorted from blood. Documented subset: CD45RA+ positively selected. These receptors were taken from a man aged 18 to 35 in good health.

This clone has a single count. Other DNA sequences in this specimen translate into the identical CDR3. In DNA, the CDR3 is TGCGCCAGCAGCTTGGTGGCAGGTTCTGGGGAGCTGTTTTTT. Protein sequence: CASSLVAGSGELFF. The V call is TRBV5-1, the J call TRBJ2-2; D gene ambiguous. With 0 bases removed from V and 8 bases from J, the gap between germline ends came to 11 bases. The CDR3 extends over 14 amino acids. Germline V gene data show CDR1 as SGHRS and CDR2 as YFSETQ.

The chain employs TRBV4-2 and TRBJ1-5; tentatively, D is TRBD1 (5 bases). The CDR3 runs to 14 residues. Trimming left V 1 base short and J 4 bases short, with 8 bases between. Germline loops: CDR1 LGHNA, CDR2 YNFKEQ. The CDR3 DNA reads as TGTGCCAGCAGCCAAGGTCGACAGAATCAGCCCCAGCATTTT. Protein: CASSQGRQNQPQHF.

The chain uses TRBV5-6 and TRBJ1-6; D perhaps matches TRBD1 (5 bases). V gave up 4 bases and J gave up 0 bases, with 14 bases separating them. This CDR3 has 17 amino acids. The germline CDR1 and CDR2 sequences are SGHDT and YYEEEE. DNA for the CDR3: TGTGCCAGCAGCCGCAGGGTACCCCTCTCCTATAATTCACCCCTCCACTTT. Its translation: CASSRRVPLSYNSPLHF.